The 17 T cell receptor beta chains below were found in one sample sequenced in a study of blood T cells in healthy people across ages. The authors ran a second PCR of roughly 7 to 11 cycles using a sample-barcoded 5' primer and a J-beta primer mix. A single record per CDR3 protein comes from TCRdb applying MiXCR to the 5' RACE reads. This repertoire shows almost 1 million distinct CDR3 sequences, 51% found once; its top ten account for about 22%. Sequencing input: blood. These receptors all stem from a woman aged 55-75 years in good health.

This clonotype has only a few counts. The CDR3 DNA reads as TGTGCCAGCTCACCAATAGCGGGCGAGGAAGAGACCCAGTACTTC. It codes for CASSPIAGEEETQYF. J is TRBJ2-5 and V is TRBV18; 7 bases fit TRBD2. Germline CDR1 and CDR2: KGHSH and LQKENI. The CDR3 loop spans 15 amino acids. Trimming took 2 bases from V and 3 from J; bases not matched to a gene: 6.

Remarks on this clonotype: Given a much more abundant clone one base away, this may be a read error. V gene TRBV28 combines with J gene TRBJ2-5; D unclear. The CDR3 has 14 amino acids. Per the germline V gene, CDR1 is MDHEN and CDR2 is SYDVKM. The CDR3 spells CACSPANSQETQYF. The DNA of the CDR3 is TGTGCCTGCAGTCCGGCTAACTCCCAAGAGACCCAGTACTTC. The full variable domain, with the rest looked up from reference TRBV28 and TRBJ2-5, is DVKVTQSSRYLVKRTGEKVFLECVQDMDHENMFWYRQDPGLGLRLIYFSYDVKMKEKGDIPEGYSVSREKKERFSLILESASTNQTSMYLCACSPANSQETQYFGPGTRLLVL.

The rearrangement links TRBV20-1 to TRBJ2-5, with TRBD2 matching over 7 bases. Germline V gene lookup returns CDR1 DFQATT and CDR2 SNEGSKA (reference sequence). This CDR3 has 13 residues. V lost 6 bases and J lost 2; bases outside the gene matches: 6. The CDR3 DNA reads TGCAGTGCGGGCCGGACTAGACAAGAGACCCAGTACTTC. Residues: CSAGRTRQETQYF.

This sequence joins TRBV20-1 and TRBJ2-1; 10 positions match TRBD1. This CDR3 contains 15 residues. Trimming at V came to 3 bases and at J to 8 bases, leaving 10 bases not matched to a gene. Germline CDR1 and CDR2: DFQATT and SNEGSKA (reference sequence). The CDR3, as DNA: TGCAGTGCTAGGGATGGACAGGGGGGATTCGATGAGCAGTTCTTC. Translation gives CSARDGQGGFDEQFF.

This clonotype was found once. The CDR3 region has the DNA TGTGCCAGCAGCCTCGACAGGCCCTATAGCAATCAGCCCCAGCATTTT. Its translation: CASSLDRPYSNQPQHF. This chain uses TRBV7-9 with TRBJ1-5; possibly TRBD1 for D (6 bases). Trimming pared 5 bases from V and 0 bases from J, leaving 14 bases between. Germline CDR1 SEHNR, CDR2 FQNEAQ (reference sequence). The CDR3 has 16 residues.

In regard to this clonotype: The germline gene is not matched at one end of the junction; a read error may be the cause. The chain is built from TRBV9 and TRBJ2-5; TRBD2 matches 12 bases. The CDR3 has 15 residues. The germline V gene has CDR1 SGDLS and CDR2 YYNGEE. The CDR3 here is CASSRGLAGYNEQYF. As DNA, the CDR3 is TGCGCCAGCAGCCGTGGACTAGCGGGATACAATGAGCAGTACTTC.

The CDR3 DNA follows: TGTGCCAGCAGTCCTAAGGAGCGGGGACCCTACAATGAGCAGTTCTTC. This translates into CASSPKERGPYNEQFF. This chain connects TRBV27 to TRBJ2-1, with 7 bases matching TRBD2. The CDR3 is made up of 16 amino acids. V lost 5 bases to trimming and J lost 2 bases; unmatched junction nucleotides: 9. Per germline, CDR1 MNHEY and CDR2 SMNVEV (reference sequence).

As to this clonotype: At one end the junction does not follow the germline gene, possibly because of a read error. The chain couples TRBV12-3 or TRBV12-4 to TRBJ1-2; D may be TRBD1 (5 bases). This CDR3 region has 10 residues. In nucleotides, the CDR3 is TGTGCCAGCCGGGGGTATGACTACACCTTC. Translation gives CASRGYDYTF.

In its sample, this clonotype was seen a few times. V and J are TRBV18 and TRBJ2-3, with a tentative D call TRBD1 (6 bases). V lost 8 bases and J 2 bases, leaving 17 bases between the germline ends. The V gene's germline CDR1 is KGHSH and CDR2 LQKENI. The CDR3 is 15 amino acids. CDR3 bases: TGTGCCAGCAGTCCCGGGACACTATCCACAGATACGCAGTATTTT. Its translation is CASSPGTLSTDTQYF.

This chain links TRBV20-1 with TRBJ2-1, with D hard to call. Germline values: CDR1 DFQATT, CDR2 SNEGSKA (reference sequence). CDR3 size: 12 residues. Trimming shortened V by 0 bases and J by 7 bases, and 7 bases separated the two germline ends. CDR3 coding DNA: TGCAGTGCTAGAGATCTCGTGAATGAGCAGTTCTTC. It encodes CSARDLVNEQFF.

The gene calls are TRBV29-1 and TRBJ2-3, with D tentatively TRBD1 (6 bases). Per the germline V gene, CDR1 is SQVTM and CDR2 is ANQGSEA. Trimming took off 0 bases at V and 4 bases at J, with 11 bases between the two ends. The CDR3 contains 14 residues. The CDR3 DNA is TGCAGCGTTGAAGAACAGGGCTATCCAGATACGCAGTATTTT. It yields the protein CSVEEQGYPDTQYF.

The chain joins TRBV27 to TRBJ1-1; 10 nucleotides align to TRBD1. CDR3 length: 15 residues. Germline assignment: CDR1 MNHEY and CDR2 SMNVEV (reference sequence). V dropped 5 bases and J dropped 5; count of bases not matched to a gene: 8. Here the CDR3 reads CASSRQGAGTTEAFF. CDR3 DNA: TGTGCCAGCAGTCGACAGGGGGCTGGTACGACTGAAGCTTTCTTT.

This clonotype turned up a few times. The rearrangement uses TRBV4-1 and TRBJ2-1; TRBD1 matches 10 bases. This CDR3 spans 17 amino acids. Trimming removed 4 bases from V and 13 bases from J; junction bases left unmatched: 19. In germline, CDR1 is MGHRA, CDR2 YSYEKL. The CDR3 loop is CASSPGQGRNAHEHQFF. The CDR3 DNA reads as TGCGCCAGCAGCCCGGGACAGGGGCGAAATGCCCATGAGCATCAGTTCTTC.

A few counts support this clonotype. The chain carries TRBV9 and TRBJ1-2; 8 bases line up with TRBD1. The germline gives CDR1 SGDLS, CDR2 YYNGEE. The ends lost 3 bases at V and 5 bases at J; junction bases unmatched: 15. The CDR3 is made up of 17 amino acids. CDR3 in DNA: TGTGCCAGCAGCGCCCGGGACAGGTCCTCTAAAGGGTATGGCTACACCTTC. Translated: CASSARDRSSKGYGYTF.

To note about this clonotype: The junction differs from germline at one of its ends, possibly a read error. The CDR3 bases are TGTGCTAGCAGCCTTAGCGCGGGGACATATGGCTACACCTTC. Translated: CASSLSAGTYGYTF. This sequence joins TRBV4-2 and TRBJ1-2, with a tentative D call TRBD1 (6 bases). Per the germline V gene, CDR1 is LGHNA and CDR2 is YNFKEQ. The CDR3 consists of 14 residues.

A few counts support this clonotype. As DNA, the CDR3 is TGTGCCAGCAGCCCCCTACGGACTAGCGGGAGGCCTGAGCAGTTCTTC. Protein product: CASSPLRTSGRPEQFF. The chain uses TRBV13 and TRBJ2-1, with 14 positions matching TRBD2. The CDR3 is made up of 16 amino acids. The V gene's germline CDR1 is PRHDT and CDR2 FYEKMQ (reference sequence). After removal of 5 bases from V and 9 bases from J, the junction contained 9 bases not matched to a gene.

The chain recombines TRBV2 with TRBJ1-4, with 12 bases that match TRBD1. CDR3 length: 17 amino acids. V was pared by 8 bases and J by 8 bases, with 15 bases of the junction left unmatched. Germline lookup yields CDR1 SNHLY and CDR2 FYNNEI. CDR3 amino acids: CASLWDRGRGLKEKLFF. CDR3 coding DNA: TGTGCCAGCCTTTGGGACAGGGGGCGCGGGTTGAAGGAAAAACTGTTTTTT.